This record concerns one T cell receptor beta chain sequence. What it binds is not known. This sample was included in a study of radiation and T cells in renal cell carcinoma. Points from the study as a whole: Without pretreatment biopsies, baseline tumor clonotype presence was undetermined. Top tumor clonotypes rose in blood 2 weeks post-radiation, then contracted.

The V and J ends lost 4 bases and 4 bases, in that order; junction bases with no gene match: 5. The CDR3 is made up of 13 amino acids. Germline V gene lookup returns CDR1 SQVTM and CDR2 ANQGSEA. Described time point: blood 2 weeks post-SBRT. The sample's treatment: 15 Gy SBRT to primary tumor, nephrectomy 4 weeks later. The patient's renal cell carcinoma had clear cell pathology. The method was immunoSEQ multiplex PCR; TCRdb's version includes in-frame clones alone and lacks a portion of them. Of some 76,000 clones listed, over 80% are singletons. The source was blood, collected from a patient whose treatment included radiotherapy and nephrectomy. The V and J genes are TRBV29-1 and TRBJ2-7; TRBD1 matches at 9 bases. This TCR was sampled from a man aged 55 to 69 with renal cell carcinoma. This CDR3 is CSVVGQGRYEQYF. The CDR3 coding sequence is TGCAGCGTTGTTGGACAGGGGCGGTACGAGCAGTACTTC.